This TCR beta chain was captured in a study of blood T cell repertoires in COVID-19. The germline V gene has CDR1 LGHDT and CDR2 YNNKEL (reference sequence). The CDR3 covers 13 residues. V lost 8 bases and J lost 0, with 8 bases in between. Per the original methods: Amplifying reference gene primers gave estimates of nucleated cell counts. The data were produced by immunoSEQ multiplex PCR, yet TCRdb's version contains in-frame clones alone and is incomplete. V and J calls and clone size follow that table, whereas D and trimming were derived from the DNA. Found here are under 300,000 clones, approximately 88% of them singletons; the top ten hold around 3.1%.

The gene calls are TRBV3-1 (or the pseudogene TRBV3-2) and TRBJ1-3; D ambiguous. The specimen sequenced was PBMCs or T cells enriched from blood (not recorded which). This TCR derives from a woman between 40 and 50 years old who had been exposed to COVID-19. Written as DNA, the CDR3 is TGTGCCAGCGAACAATCCTCTGGAAACACCATATATTTT. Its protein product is CASEQSSGNTIYF.